This record looks at one T cell receptor (beta chain) sequence and its context. What it recognizes is unknown. The PCR contained 60 Vbeta and 13 Jbeta primers. In the original workflow: Later, an analysis found some 80 million unique TCR beta chains, and 10 million to 11 million of these were shared. Profiling relied on immunoSEQ multiplex PCR, and the TCRdb table lists in-frame clones only, not all of them. From that table come the V and J calls and clone size; the DNA was used to work out D and trimming. The data show around 99,000 clones, about four fifths seen once. The sample is drawn from a study of cytomegalovirus exposure and HLA in healthy donors. Study-level findings and limits: Association of a missense DCLRE1C variant with TCR beta V- and J-gene trimming was reported in a later analysis.

Per the germline V gene, CDR1 is GTSNPN and CDR2 is SVGIG (reference sequence). There are 14 residues in the CDR3. V lost 3 bases, J lost 1 base, and 12 bases lay in between. The sample comprised PBMCs. J is TRBJ1-1 and V is TRBV30; TRBD1 is a possible D gene (5 bases). This TCR was sampled from a woman aged 25 to 39 in good health and CMV-seronegative. The CDR3 region is CAWSAGTENTEAFF. In nucleotides, the CDR3 is TGTGCCTGGAGCGCCGGGACTGAGAACACTGAAGCTTTCTTT.